This entry lists 18 T cell receptor beta chains sequenced from one sample in a study of shared clonotypes between healthy human individuals. The table came from immunoSEQ multiplex PCR; TCRdb's copy has only in-frame clones and leaves some out. The table includes 800,000 to 1,200,000 clones, around 78% detected once. Sequences were obtained from memory CD4+ T cells from PBMCs. Sample subset: CD45RA-negative fraction. Receptors were obtained from a man between 18 and 29 years old in good health. Some clones in this sample may be carry-over from other donors' samples.

The V and J genes are TRBV15 and TRBJ2-1; perhaps D is TRBD1 or TRBD2 (5 bases each). The CDR3 sequence is 16 residues long. V gave up 1 base and J gave up 9 bases, with 19 bases separating them. Per the germline V gene, CDR1 is LNHNV and CDR2 is YYDKDF (reference sequence). CDR3 sequence reads: CATSRVRPIRGVEQFF. In nucleotides, the CDR3 is TGTGCCACCAGCAGAGTTCGGCCGATTCGAGGGGTTGAGCAGTTCTTC.

This clone was observed a few times. CDR3 loop: CASSLGQGWNTQYF. Here the CDR3 DNA reads TGCGCCAGCAGCTTAGGACAGGGTTGGAATACGCAGTATTTT. The V and J genes are TRBV5-1 and TRBJ2-3; 8 nucleotides match TRBD1. CDR1 is SGHRS, CDR2 YFSETQ, per germline. V lost 2 bases, J lost 7 bases, and 6 bases stayed unmatched. The CDR3 covers 14 residues. Drawing the rest from reference TRBV5-1 and TRBJ2-3, the complete variable domain is KAGVTQTPRYLIKTRGQQVTLSCSPISGHRSVSWYQQTPGQGLQFLFEYFSETQRNKGNFPGRFSGRQFSNSRSEMNVSTLELGDSALYLCASSLGQGWNTQYFGPGTRLTVL.

The J gene is TRBJ1-1, the V gene TRBV6-5; D may be TRBD1 (5 bases). The CDR3 has 15 residues. Germline V gene data show CDR1 as MNHEY and CDR2 as SVGAGI. Trimming stripped 2 bases from V and 1 base from J, with 11 bases between. The CDR3, as DNA: TGTGCCAGCAGTTACCGATCCCAGGGGAACACTGAAGCTTTCTTT. Amino acids: CASSYRSQGNTEAFF.

The chain combines TRBV27 with TRBJ2-7; D may correspond to TRBD1 or TRBD2 (5 bases each). Trimming took off 5 bases at V and 9 bases at J, with 26 bases between the two ends. The CDR3 sequence is 16 residues long. The germline gives CDR1 MNHEY, CDR2 SMNVEV (reference sequence). The CDR3 reads CASSPAGTRVDERQYF. CDR3 coding DNA: TGTGCCAGCAGTCCCGCCGGGACCCGAGTCGACGAGCGGCAGTACTTC.

The CDR3: CASSPLRGRPYEQYF. As DNA, the CDR3 is TGTGCCAGCAGCCCTCTCCGCGGGAGACCCTACGAGCAGTACTTC. This chain joins TRBV28 and TRBJ2-7; 7 bases map to TRBD2. The V gene's germline CDR1 is MDHEN and CDR2 SYDVKM. J lost 2 bases, V lost 6 bases, and 10 bases had no gene match. CDR3 length: 15 amino acids.

CDR3 region: CATSRDRWSPRYF. CDR3 in DNA: TGTGCCACCAGCAGAGATCGGTGGTCCCCTCGTTACTTC. This rearrangement joins TRBV15 to TRBJ2-4; D is unresolved. The germline CDR1 and CDR2 sequences are LNHNV and YYDKDF (reference sequence). V was cut by 0 bases and J by 16 bases, with 16 bases left in between. The CDR3 extends over 13 amino acids.

This chain uses TRBV6-5 with TRBJ2-1, with TRBD1 matching over 9 bases. Germline CDR1 is MNHEY and CDR2 is SVGAGI. The CDR3 spans 15 residues. The ends lost 6 bases at V and 2 bases at J; junction bases unmatched: 5. Here the CDR3 reads CASRRGTGTYNEQFF. The CDR3 DNA is TGTGCCAGCAGACGCGGGACAGGGACCTACAATGAGCAGTTCTTC.

This chain joins TRBV5-1 and TRBJ1-1, with D possibly matching TRBD1 (6 bases). CDR1 and CDR2 (germline): SGHRS, YFSETQ. The V end lost 0 bases, the J end lost 7 bases, and 19 bases lay between the germline ends. This CDR3 has 16 amino acids. The CDR3 coding sequence is TGCGCCAGCAGCTTGGGCGCGGGGGCACCGACGAGTGAAGCTTTCTTT. It is translated as CASSLGAGAPTSEAFF.

In regard to this clone: This sample also contains other DNA sequences that code for the same CDR3. The chain combines TRBV4-3 with TRBJ2-3; D gene ambiguous. The CDR3 length is 13 residues. CDR1 is LGHNA and CDR2 is YSLEER in the germline V gene. Deletions cut 0 bases from V and 3 bases from J, with 4 bases between. Here the CDR3 reads CASSQEGTDTQYF. CDR3 DNA: TGCGCCAGCAGCCAAGAAGGTACAGATACGCAGTATTTT.

This clone showed up just once. CDR3 sequence reads: CASSSGTSGTDTQYF. The CDR3 DNA sequence: TGTGCCAGCAGCTCCGGGACTAGCGGGACAGATACGCAGTATTTT. The chain combines TRBV5-6 with TRBJ2-3, with 12 bases that match TRBD2. The CDR3 runs 15 residues. With V trimmed by 3 bases and J by 3 bases, 2 bases remained unmatched. Germline CDR1 is SGHDT and CDR2 is YYEEEE.

V is TRBV5-3 and J is TRBJ1-2; D uncertain. TRBV5-3 is an ORF, with its function uncertain. V was clipped by 0 bases and J by 5 bases, with 17 bases between them. CDR3 length: 16 residues. The CDR3 is CARSLGPKGTPYGYTF. The CDR3 DNA sequence: TGTGCCAGAAGCTTGGGGCCGAAGGGCACGCCTTATGGCTACACCTTC.

The V and J genes are TRBV18 and TRBJ1-1; possibly TRBD1 for D (5 bases). With 3 bases removed from V and 4 bases from J, the gap between germline ends came to 15 bases. This CDR3 has 15 amino acids. The germline V gene has CDR1 KGHSH and CDR2 LQKENI. The CDR3 reads CASSPLPGDATEAFF. CDR3 sequence (DNA): TGTGCCAGCTCACCCCTTCCGGGGGACGCCACTGAAGCTTTCTTT. Combining the CDR3 with reference TRBV18 and TRBJ1-1 gives the whole variable domain NAGVMQNPRHLVRRRGQEARLRCSPMKGHSHVYWYRQLPEEGLKFMVYLQKENIIDESGMPKERFSAEFPKEGPSILRIQQVVRGDSAAYFCASSPLPGDATEAFFGQGTRLTVV.

For this clone: Other DNA sequences from this sample encode an identical CDR3 as well. The rearrangement uses TRBV7-9 and TRBJ2-3; 7 bases agree with TRBD2. CDR1 and CDR2 from the germline V gene are SEHNR and FQNEAQ (reference sequence). The CDR3 consists of 14 residues. Trimming at V came to 6 bases and at J to 0 bases, leaving 3 bases not matched to a gene. Here the CDR3 reads CASSPSGSTDTQYF. For the CDR3, the DNA is TGTGCCAGCAGTCCTAGCGGTAGCACAGATACGCAGTATTTT.

This clone was counted a single time. The genes are TRBV11-1 and TRBJ2-1; D gene uncertain. The germline V and J ends were trimmed by 3 bases and 14 bases, with 17 bases remaining between them. Looked up from germline, CDR1 is SGHAT and CDR2 is FQDESV (reference sequence). The CDR3 runs 13 residues. The CDR3 DNA sequence: TGTGCCAGCAGCTTTAGTTTGTCGTCCGACAAGTTCTTC. It encodes CASSFSLSSDKFF.

On this clone: Other DNA sequences in this sample translate to the same CDR3. This CDR3 is CAISLNNEQFF. CDR3 coding DNA: TGTGCCATCAGCTTAAACAATGAGCAGTTCTTC. The rearrangement uses TRBV10-3 and TRBJ2-1; D remains unclear. V dropped 6 bases and J dropped 5 bases, with 5 bases sitting between them. The CDR3 sequence is 11 residues long. In germline, CDR1 is ENHRY, CDR2 SYGVKD.

This clone has more than one count but fewer than ten. The chain combines TRBV9 with TRBJ2-2; 10 positions match TRBD2. The V segment lost 3 bases and the J segment 4 bases; nucleotides outside the gene matches: 0. Germline assignment: CDR1 SGDLS and CDR2 YYNGEE. The CDR3 loop spans 14 amino acids. The CDR3 DNA reads as TGTGCCAGCAGCGCTAGCGGGAGCACCGGGGAGCTGTTTTTT. It encodes CASSASGSTGELFF.

V gene TRBV4-2 combines with J gene TRBJ2-2, with D possibly matching TRBD2 (6 bases). The CDR3 runs 14 residues. Germline-derived CDR1 and CDR2 are LGHNA and YNFKEQ. V lost 4 bases and J 4 bases, leaving 10 bases between the germline ends. The CDR3: CASSLGGGTGELFF. As DNA, the CDR3 is TGTGCCAGCAGCCTTGGGGGAGGCACCGGGGAGCTGTTTTTT.

In this sample, this clone turned up once. The chain employs TRBV27 and TRBJ1-3; D unresolved. The V end was cut by 2 bases, the J end by 1 base, with 12 bases between. CDR1 is MNHEY and CDR2 is SMNVEV in the germline V gene (reference sequence). This CDR3 is built from 16 residues. The CDR3 region has the DNA TGTGCCAGCAGTTTAAAGCCCCCTGAATCTGGAAACACCATATATTTT. It specifies CASSLKPPESGNTIYF.